This T cell receptor beta chain was identified in a study of T cell repertoires in cytomegalovirus infection. Across the whole study: Both recently identified HLA-C-restricted and well-studied HLA-B-restricted CMV epitopes were used in the study. In public TCR beta signatures, there were indications of both CMV infection and matching HLA type. Findings and limits, study-wide: HLA-C-restricted, CMV-specific TCR beta clonotypes were dominant ex vivo. Carriers of CMV plus the relevant HLA were identified by cumulative public TCR beta family frequency.

The germline V gene has CDR1 LNHDA and CDR2 SQIVND (reference sequence). V was pared by 3 bases and J by 4 bases, with 4 bases of the junction left unmatched. The CDR3 runs 15 residues. Notes on this clonotype: Its target is not known.

TCRdb re-called the reads with MiXCR, one entry per CDR3 protein. The sample carries about half a million distinct CDR3 sequences, around 35% recorded once. Source: cultured PBMCs, taken from culture after CMV antigen stimulation. The V gene is TRBV19, the J gene TRBJ1-5; 9 nucleotides line up with TRBD1. The receptor was derived from a human donor in good health (CMV status not recorded). Some clones in this sample may be carry-over from other donors' samples. Here the CDR3 reads CASSITGGKNQPQHF. The CDR3 DNA follows: TGTGCCAGTAGTATCACAGGGGGCAAAAATCAGCCCCAGCATTTT.